What follows are 30 T cell receptor beta chains derived from one specimen sequenced in a study of Tregs in tolerant kidney transplant recipients. Profiling relied on immunoSEQ multiplex PCR, and the TCRdb table lists in-frame clones only, not all of them. The sample lists 90,000 to 130,000 clones, 90% occurring once. Sequences were derived from CD4+ T cells from blood, sampled before the transplant. The receptors here all came from a human donor who received a combined kidney and bone marrow transplant.

This chain uses TRBV7-2 with TRBJ2-3; TRBD2 matches at 10 bases. The CDR3 contains 16 residues. Germline-derived CDR1 and CDR2 are SGHTA and FQGNSA. Trimming cost V 1 base and J 5 bases; bases outside gene matches: 6. The CDR3 nucleotides read TGTGCCAGCAGCTTAGAAACTAGCGGGAAAATAGATACGCAGTATTTT. The encoded protein is CASSLETSGKIDTQYF.

This clone has just a few counts. The CDR3 sequence: CASSIESGRGNQPQHF. The CDR3 coding sequence is TGTGCCAGTAGTATAGAGTCTGGACGGGGTAATCAGCCCCAGCATTTT. The V call is TRBV19, the J call TRBJ1-5; no firm D call. V lost 0 bases and J lost 4, with 13 bases in between. This CDR3 has 16 residues. The germline V gene encodes CDR1 LNHDA and CDR2 SQIVND (reference sequence).

The V call is TRBV7-2, the J call TRBJ2-7, with 9 bases matching TRBD1. CDR1 SGHTA and CDR2 FQGNSA come from the germline V gene. The CDR3 spans 14 residues. J was trimmed by 3 bases and V by 5 bases; bases with no gene match: 5. Here the CDR3 DNA reads TGTGCCAGCAGCACCGGGACAGGGAACTACGAGCAGTACTTC. Its translation is CASSTGTGNYEQYF.

J is TRBJ2-7 and V is TRBV11-3; 8 nucleotides align to TRBD1. The ends lost 5 bases at V and 3 bases at J; junction bases unmatched: 6. Germline CDR1 is SGHNT and CDR2 is YENEEA. There are 14 residues in the CDR3. This CDR3 reads CASSQDRGSYEQYF. The CDR3 coding sequence is TGTGCCAGCAGCCAAGACAGGGGTAGCTACGAGCAGTACTTC.

J is TRBJ1-2 and V is TRBV19; a weak D match, TRBD1 (6 bases). The CDR3 spans 15 residues. V was cut by 8 bases and J by 0 bases, with 16 bases left in between. Looked up from germline, CDR1 is LNHDA and CDR2 is SQIVND (reference sequence). The CDR3 coding sequence is TGTGCCAGTCGACAGGATGTAGCCTCTAACTATGGCTACACCTTC. Residues: CASRQDVASNYGYTF.

This clone was seen just once. The V and J genes are TRBV21-1 and TRBJ1-1; the table's TRBD1 call for D was not verified on the DNA. TRBV21-1 is a known pseudogene. The CDR3 contains 17 residues. DNA of the CDR3: TGTGCCAGCAGCAGTAGGGCAAAGGGACAGAGGCTCACTGAAGCTTTCTTT. Encoded protein: CASSSRAKGQRLTEAFF.

Here the CDR3 DNA reads TGTGCCTGCGGTCGAGAGACCCAGTACTTC. As protein: CACGRETQYF. The genes are TRBV19 and TRBJ2-5; D remains ambiguous. Per the germline V gene, CDR1 is LNHDA and CDR2 is SQIVND (reference sequence). V lost 11 bases to trimming and J lost 4 bases, with 8 bases between them. The CDR3 loop spans 10 amino acids.

The chain couples TRBV4-2 to TRBJ2-1; 12 positions match TRBD2. Germline V gives CDR1 LGHNA, CDR2 YNFKEQ. This CDR3 contains 19 residues. J lost 1 base, V lost 0 bases, and 7 bases had no gene match. The CDR3 DNA reads as TGTGCCAGCAGCCAAGACGGGCTAGCGGGGGGGCGGTCCTACAATGAGCAGTTCTTC. This sequence encodes CASSQDGLAGGRSYNEQFF.

The CDR3 region has the DNA TGCGCCAGCAGCCAAGGTCTGGCGGGGGGGCCTTTGAATGAGCAGTTCTTC. Amino acid sequence: CASSQGLAGGPLNEQFF. The rearrangement joins TRBV4-1 to TRBJ2-1; TRBD2 aligns across 9 bases. The trim removed 1 base at V and 7 bases at J, leaving 11 bases unmatched. This CDR3 is built from 17 residues. Germline V gives CDR1 MGHRA, CDR2 YSYEKL.

The rearrangement joins TRBV19 to TRBJ2-5; tentatively, D is TRBD2 (6 bases). V was pared by 3 bases and J by 4 bases, with 6 bases between. The germline gives CDR1 LNHDA, CDR2 SQIVND (reference sequence). This CDR3 region has 12 residues. CDR3: CASSIGGETQYF. The CDR3 DNA follows: TGTGCCAGTAGTATCGGGGGAGAGACCCAGTACTTC.

The rearrangement uses TRBV14 and TRBJ1-2; D might be TRBD1 (5 bases). Trimming took 3 bases from V and 9 from J, leaving 17 bases between them. The CDR3 covers 14 residues. Germline V gene data show CDR1 as SGHDN and CDR2 as FVKESK. In nucleotides, the CDR3 is TGTGCCAGCAGCCAGGGCGGAGGGGACTCGCGCTACACCTTC. It encodes CASSQGGGDSRYTF.

This clone appeared a single time. The chain couples TRBV9 to TRBJ1-2; TRBD1 might be the D (6 bases). V gave up 3 bases and J gave up 7 bases, with 16 bases separating them. Germline V lookup: CDR1 SGDLS, CDR2 YYNGEE. This CDR3 is 14 amino acids long. The CDR3 sequence: CASSADRSLGGYTF. The CDR3 DNA reads as TGTGCCAGCAGCGCGGACAGATCATTGGGTGGCTACACCTTC.

The chain employs TRBV7-9 and TRBJ1-3; tentative D call: TRBD1 (6 bases). This CDR3 has 16 residues. V shed 8 bases and J shed 0 bases, with 17 bases lying between them. Per the germline V gene, CDR1 is SEHNR and CDR2 is FQNEAQ (reference sequence). The CDR3 region is CASGGRQAVSGNTIYF. In nucleotides, the CDR3 is TGTGCCAGCGGTGGTCGACAGGCCGTCTCTGGAAACACCATATATTTT.

The genes are TRBV2 and TRBJ2-4, with 12 bases aligning to TRBD1. V was clipped by 4 bases and J by 7 bases; unmatched bases: 2. This CDR3 spans 14 amino acids. Germline lookup yields CDR1 SNHLY and CDR2 FYNNEI. The CDR3 here is CASSVGTGGNIQYF. The CDR3 coding sequence is TGTGCCAGCAGTGTTGGGACAGGGGGCAACATTCAGTACTTC.

CDR3 coding DNA: TGCGCCAGCAGCCCTGGGAGCGCCTCTGGAAACACCATATATTTT. It encodes CASSPGSASGNTIYF. The V gene is TRBV5-1, the J gene TRBJ1-3; no clear D. Germline CDR1 reads SGHRS; CDR2 reads YFSETQ. The CDR3 loop spans 15 amino acids. The V gene lost 4 bases and the J gene lost 0 bases, with 11 bases spanning the gap.

The rearrangement links TRBV5-1 to TRBJ2-1; perhaps TRBD1 as D (6 bases). CDR1 is SGHRS and CDR2 is YFSETQ in the germline V gene. The V and J ends lost 4 bases and 6 bases respectively, with 20 bases between them. This CDR3 is built from 16 residues. The DNA of the CDR3 is TGCGCCAGCAGCCCTGGGGGCCAGGGGAACCTCAATGAGCAGTTCTTC. It is translated as CASSPGGQGNLNEQFF.

The chain combines TRBV14 with TRBJ2-2; 7 bases match TRBD2. Looked up from germline, CDR1 is SGHDN and CDR2 is FVKESK. This CDR3 is 14 amino acids long. V dropped 7 bases and J dropped 5; count of bases not matched to a gene: 7. CDR3 coding DNA: TGTGCCAGCACTCCGCGGGAGCGTACCGGGGAGCTGTTTTTT. Encoded protein: CASTPRERTGELFF.

This chain connects TRBV7-2 to TRBJ1-5, with TRBD1 as a possible D gene (5 bases). This CDR3 is built from 15 residues. V lost 5 bases, J lost 5 bases, and 16 bases lay in between. In germline, CDR1 is SGHTA, CDR2 FQGNSA. CDR3 coding DNA: TGTGCCAGCAGCCCCGTGGCAGGGCTAGATCAGCCCCAGCATTTT. This encodes CASSPVAGLDQPQHF.

This clone was seen once. V usage is TRBV5-8 and J usage is TRBJ2-7; 9 nucleotides match TRBD1. This CDR3 has 15 residues. J was trimmed by 4 bases and V by 4 bases; bases with no gene match: 9. CDR1 SGHTS and CDR2 YDEGEE come from the germline V gene. For the CDR3, the DNA is TGTGCCAGCAGCCCCCTCGGAGGGACAGGGTACGAGCAGTACTTC. Translation gives CASSPLGGTGYEQYF.

The rearrangement joins TRBV2 to TRBJ1-4; maybe TRBD1 (5 bases). In germline, CDR1 is SNHLY, CDR2 FYNNEI. There are 14 residues in the CDR3. V was trimmed by 4 bases and J by 5 bases, leaving 11 bases between them. CDR3 protein: CASSVRGGNEKLFF. The CDR3 nucleotides read TGTGCCAGCAGTGTAAGGGGCGGAAATGAAAAACTGTTTTTT.

The V call is TRBV6-6, the J call TRBJ1-1; D is undetermined. This CDR3 spans 14 amino acids. Germline V gives CDR1 MNHNY, CDR2 SVGAGI (reference sequence). Trimming removed 7 bases at V and 1 base at J, with 13 bases between. Here the CDR3 DNA reads TGTGCCAGCAAAACCCTCAGCGGGAACACTGAAGCTTTCTTT. It yields the protein CASKTLSGNTEAFF.

The gene calls are TRBV5-1 and TRBJ2-3; tentatively, D is TRBD1 (6 bases). The V end was cut by 4 bases, the J end by 1 base, with 10 bases between. CDR3 size: 14 residues. CDR1 and CDR2 from the germline V gene are SGHRS and YFSETQ. The CDR3 region has the DNA TGCGCCAGCAGCGGGGGACAACGCACAGATACGCAGTATTTT. It translates to CASSGGQRTDTQYF.

CDR3 DNA sequence: TGTGCCAGCAGCCAAGAGAAGCCAGGTCCACGGAGGGCCTACGAGCAGTACTTC. Translation: CASSQEKPGPRRAYEQYF. The V and J genes are TRBV14 and TRBJ2-7; tentatively, D is TRBD2 (6 bases). The germline V gene encodes CDR1 SGHDN and CDR2 FVKESK. The CDR3 is made up of 18 amino acids. The ends were cut back, 0 bases at V and 2 bases at J, with 20 bases in the middle.

This chain joins TRBV7-2 and TRBJ1-2; D possibly corresponds to TRBD1 (5 bases). The V and J ends lost 2 bases and 3 bases respectively, with 7 bases between them. The CDR3 is made up of 13 amino acids. The germline gives CDR1 SGHTA, CDR2 FQGNSA. The CDR3 reads CASSLRGDYGYTF. Here the CDR3 DNA reads TGTGCCAGCAGCTTACGGGGGGACTATGGCTACACCTTC.

CDR3 bases: TGCGCCAGCAGCTTCGACAGGGGGCGAGGCTATGGCTACACCTTC. Protein product: CASSFDRGRGYGYTF. The chain is built from TRBV5-1 and TRBJ1-2; 10 bases agree with TRBD1. CDR1 is SGHRS and CDR2 is YFSETQ in the germline V gene. The CDR3 covers 15 residues. V lost 2 bases to trimming and J lost 4 bases; unmatched junction nucleotides: 5.

The chain combines TRBV4-3 with TRBJ1-1; 7 bases agree with TRBD1. J gave up 1 base and V 0 bases, and 2 bases lay outside the gene matches. CDR3 size: 15 residues. Germline lookup yields CDR1 LGHNA and CDR2 YSLEER. CDR3 region: CASSQENRGNTEAFF. The CDR3 DNA reads as TGCGCCAGCAGCCAAGAAAACAGGGGGAACACTGAAGCTTTCTTT.

This chain links TRBV7-9 with TRBJ1-2; D might be TRBD1 (5 bases). V was cut by 5 bases and J by 2 bases, with 15 bases left in between. The CDR3 is 15 residues long. The germline CDR1 and CDR2 sequences are SEHNR and FQNEAQ (reference sequence). The CDR3 spells CASSPSGGANYGYTF. The CDR3 bases are TGTGCCAGCAGCCCCTCGGGAGGGGCCAACTATGGCTACACCTTC.

The J gene is TRBJ2-7, the V gene TRBV5-1, with D possibly matching TRBD1 (6 bases). Trimming left V 3 bases short and J 4 bases short, with 17 bases between. The CDR3 length is 15 residues. Germline V CDR1 and CDR2: SGHRS, YFSETQ. Here the CDR3 DNA reads TGCGCCAGCAGCTCGCAGGGGACACCACCTTACGAGCAGTACTTC. It yields the protein CASSSQGTPPYEQYF.

V gene TRBV21-1 combines with J gene TRBJ2-7; TRBD1 is the table's D call and was not checked against the DNA. TRBV21-1 is recorded as a pseudogene. The CDR3 sequence is 15 residues long. This CDR3 is CASSQGAASSYEQYF. In nucleotides, the CDR3 is TGTGCCAGCAGCCAGGGGGCCGCGAGCTCCTACGAGCAGTACTTC.

The chain carries TRBV6-5 and TRBJ1-5, with 8 bases identical to TRBD1. The CDR3 extends over 15 amino acids. Germline CDR1 and CDR2: MNHEY and SVGAGI. V trimming: 6 bases; J trimming: 6 bases; junction bases outside the gene matches: 10. The CDR3 coding sequence is TGTGCCAGCAGACCCAGGGGGCGCGGGTCTCAGCCCCAGCATTTT. Translating gives CASRPRGRGSQPQHF.